One sample yielded the 21 T cell receptor beta chains listed below, sequenced in a study of blood T cell repertoires in COVID-19. TCRdb keeps only in-frame clones here, not all; method: immunoSEQ multiplex PCR. The table shows about 180,000 clones, with approximately 87% occurring only once. Sequenced input: peripheral blood. Every receptor here comes from a middle-aged man with active or convalescent COVID-19.

The chain is built from TRBV24-1 and TRBJ2-7; 10 nucleotides match TRBD1. The length of the CDR3 is 15 residues. V gave up 5 bases and J gave up 2 bases; unmatched junction bases: 5. Germline CDR1 and CDR2: KGHDR and SFDVKD. CDR3 residues: CATSGGGQGAYEQYF. The CDR3 coding sequence is TGTGCCACCAGTGGGGGAGGACAGGGGGCCTACGAGCAGTACTTC.

This clone was found a few times. The chain is built from TRBV7-6 and TRBJ1-2; 8 positions agree with TRBD1. In germline, CDR1 is SGHVS, CDR2 FNYEAQ. Unmatched junction bases numbered 9, after V lost 5 bases and J lost 4 bases. The CDR3 is 15 residues long. The CDR3, as DNA: TGTGCCAGCAGCCCCGGACAGGGTGGTGGCTATGGCTACACCTTC. Its protein product is CASSPGQGGGYGYTF.

V is TRBV6-5 and J is TRBJ1-6; D is unclear. The CDR3 contains 12 residues. The V gene's germline CDR1 is MNHEY and CDR2 SVGAGI. Trimming took off 5 bases at V and 7 bases at J, with 6 bases between the two ends. CDR3: CASSNGNSPLHF. The CDR3 nucleotides read TGTGCCAGCAGTAACGGGAATTCACCCCTCCACTTT.

The chain links TRBV19 to TRBJ1-2; a weak D match, TRBD1 (5 bases). This CDR3 has 13 residues. Germline V gives CDR1 LNHDA, CDR2 SQIVND (reference sequence). The V and J ends lost 3 bases and 3 bases respectively, with 8 bases between them. CDR3 sequence reads: CASSMDTYYGYTF. The CDR3 region has the DNA TGTGCCAGTAGTATGGACACATACTATGGCTACACCTTC.

The chain combines TRBV4-1 with TRBJ1-1; TRBD1 might be the D (5 bases). Germline assignment: CDR1 MGHRA and CDR2 YSYEKL. V was shortened by 0 bases and J by 5 bases, with 10 bases between the two germline ends. CDR3 length: 14 amino acids. The CDR3 sequence: CASSQDRGRTEAFF. Written as DNA, the CDR3 is TGCGCCAGCAGCCAAGATCGGGGGAGAACTGAAGCTTTCTTT.

This chain connects TRBV5-1 to TRBJ1-4; tentatively, D is TRBD1 (5 bases). With 2 bases removed from V and 3 bases from J, the gap between germline ends came to 8 bases. The CDR3 loop spans 14 amino acids. The germline CDR1 and CDR2 sequences are SGHRS and YFSETQ. CDR3 sequence reads: CASSLGAPNEKLFF. DNA of the CDR3: TGCGCCAGCAGCTTAGGGGCCCCTAATGAAAAACTGTTTTTT.

V and J are TRBV6-5 and TRBJ1-4; 7 bases align to TRBD1. Germline assignment: CDR1 MNHEY and CDR2 SVGAGI. The CDR3 is 15 residues long. V shed 6 bases and J 3 bases; nucleotides not matched to a gene: 7. The CDR3 nucleotides are TGTGCCAGCAGGACAGGGAACTTAGCTAATGAAAAACTGTTTTTT. This sequence encodes CASRTGNLANEKLFF.

The J gene is TRBJ1-2, the V gene TRBV30, with 9 bases identical to TRBD1. From germline, CDR1 is GTSNPN and CDR2 SVGIG (reference sequence). J lost 10 bases, V lost 1 base, and 4 bases had no gene match. The CDR3 length is 12 residues. CDR3 sequence: CAWSAGTGPYTF. CDR3 DNA sequence: TGTGCCTGGAGTGCCGGGACAGGGCCCTACACCTTC. The variable domain in full, completed from reference TRBV30 and TRBJ1-2, reads SQTIHQWPATLVQPVGSPLSLECTVEGTSNPNLYWYRQAAGRGLQLLFYSVGIGQISSEVPQNLSASRPQDRQFILSSKKLLLSDSGFYLCAWSAGTGPYTFGSGTRLTVV.

The CDR3 is CAISVGTGGTMNTEAFF. CDR3 coding DNA: TGTGCCATCAGTGTCGGGACGGGGGGGACTATGAACACTGAAGCTTTCTTT. The chain has TRBV10-3 and TRBJ1-1; a possible D gene is TRBD1 (5 bases). Per the germline V gene, CDR1 is ENHRY and CDR2 is SYGVKD. V lost 4 bases, J lost 0 bases, and 18 bases lay in between. The length of the CDR3 is 17 residues.

The chain uses TRBV27 and TRBJ1-5; a possible D gene is TRBD1 (6 bases). Trimming removed 7 bases from V and 4 bases from J, with 11 bases in between. The CDR3 runs 13 residues. Germline CDR1 is MNHEY and CDR2 is SMNVEV (reference sequence). The CDR3 DNA is TGTGCCAGCACCACAGGGACAAATCAGCCCCAGCATTTT. It specifies CASTTGTNQPQHF.

The rearrangement links TRBV15 to TRBJ2-2, with 9 positions matching TRBD1. The CDR3 is made up of 17 amino acids. CDR1 is LNHNV and CDR2 is YYDKDF in the germline V gene (reference sequence). J lost 4 bases, V lost 4 bases, and 10 bases had no gene match. The CDR3, as DNA: TGTGCCACCAGCAAGGCTCGGACAGGGGAAACCACCGGGGAGCTGTTTTTT. Protein sequence: CATSKARTGETTGELFF.

The chain couples TRBV6-4 to TRBJ1-2, with D unresolved. Trimming removed 3 bases from V and 8 bases from J, with 16 bases in between. Germline-derived CDR1 and CDR2 are MRHNA and SNTAGT. The CDR3 spans 14 residues. CDR3 residues: CASSESSRGSGYTF. Written as DNA, the CDR3 is TGTGCCAGCAGTGAATCAAGCCGAGGGAGCGGCTACACCTTC.

This clone was counted ten times or more. The chain links TRBV10-3 to TRBJ1-2; D gene uncertain. Germline V gene data show CDR1 as ENHRY and CDR2 as SYGVKD. The CDR3 runs to 14 residues. The V end lost 0 bases, the J end lost 2 bases, and 7 bases lay between the germline ends. CDR3 loop: CAISESPRNYGYTF. The CDR3 DNA reads TGTGCCATCAGTGAGTCCCCCAGGAACTATGGCTACACCTTC.

The chain recombines TRBV11-2 with TRBJ2-7, with D possibly TRBD2 on 5 matching bases. From germline, CDR1 is SGHAT and CDR2 FQNNGV. Trimming left V 4 bases short and J 5 bases short, with 15 bases between. The CDR3 has 14 amino acids. This chain's CDR3 is CASSSTYGVDEQYF. CDR3 sequence (DNA): TGTGCCAGCAGCTCGACCTACGGGGTGGACGAGCAGTACTTC.

The chain uses TRBV3-1 (or the pseudogene TRBV3-2) and TRBJ2-2; 7 bases fit TRBD1. V was pared by 3 bases and J by 7 bases, with 8 bases of the junction left unmatched. The germline CDR1 and CDR2 sequences are LGHDT and YNNKEL (reference sequence). The CDR3 loop spans 15 amino acids. CDR3 protein: CASSQGQGDVGELFF. CDR3 DNA sequence: TGTGCCAGCAGCCAGGGGCAGGGGGATGTCGGGGAGCTGTTTTTT.

This clone was detected only once. The chain has TRBV7-9 and TRBJ2-7; the D gene is possibly TRBD2 (6 bases). V lost 1 base, J lost 7 bases, and 14 bases lay in between. The CDR3 length is 14 residues. The V gene's germline CDR1 is SEHNR and CDR2 FQNEAQ (reference sequence). The CDR3 region is CASSLVSGGMEQYF. Here the CDR3 DNA reads TGTGCCAGCAGCTTAGTATCTGGGGGGATGGAGCAGTACTTC.

The rearrangement joins TRBV7-2 to TRBJ2-2; a weak D match, TRBD1 (5 bases). Germline CDR1 is SGHTA and CDR2 is FQGNSA. V lost 2 bases to trimming and J lost 2 bases, with 9 bases between them. The CDR3 totals 15 residues. The CDR3 region has the DNA TGTGCCAGCAGCTTACGTAGGGGCAACACCGGGGAGCTGTTTTTT. Amino acids: CASSLRRGNTGELFF.

The chain joins TRBV4-3 to TRBJ1-1, with 10 bases fitting TRBD1. After removal of 4 bases from V and 6 bases from J, the junction contained 5 bases not matched to a gene. Germline CDR1 and CDR2: LGHNA and YSLEER. This CDR3 comprises 14 residues. DNA for the CDR3: TGCGCCAGCAGCCCTCGGGACAGGGGCGCTGAAGCTTTCTTT. Residues: CASSPRDRGAEAFF.

This rearrangement joins TRBV9 to TRBJ2-2, with 9 bases matching TRBD2. The germline V gene encodes CDR1 SGDLS and CDR2 YYNGEE. This CDR3 spans 16 amino acids. V lost 0 bases and J lost 1; bases outside the gene matches: 1. The CDR3 loop is CASSVDSGGNTGELFF. The CDR3, as DNA: TGTGCCAGCAGCGTAGATAGCGGGGGGAACACCGGGGAGCTGTTTTTT.

The J gene is TRBJ2-5, the V gene TRBV5-1; the match to TRBD1 covers 10 bases. Germline V CDR1 and CDR2: SGHRS, YFSETQ. Trimming took 4 bases from V and 5 from J; bases not matched to a gene: 11. The CDR3 loop spans 16 amino acids. The CDR3 DNA sequence: TGCGCCAGCAGCCCCAGGGACAGGGGCCGCAGCGAGACCCAGTACTTC. Translation gives CASSPRDRGRSETQYF.

V and J are TRBV11-1 and TRBJ2-7; TRBD1 aligns across 9 bases. This CDR3 contains 12 residues. Germline V lookup: CDR1 SGHAT, CDR2 FQDESV (reference sequence). V dropped 6 bases and J dropped 6; count of bases not matched to a gene: 3. Here the CDR3 DNA reads TGTGCCAGCAGGCCGACAGGGGGCGAGCAGTACTTC. This codes for CASRPTGGEQYF.